Listed below are T cell receptor beta chains from one sample, sequenced in a study of CD8 T cells in Susac syndrome. A single record per CDR3 protein comes from TCRdb applying MiXCR to the immunoSEQ multiplex PCR reads. This sample yields about 430,000 distinct CDR3 sequences, of which 85% to 90% are seen a single time; approximately 0.11% belongs to the top ten. The sequencing input was CD8+ T cells from PBMCs. All receptors derive from a human donor with multiple sclerosis. Both conserved end residues are part of each CDR3. D genes are given only for firm matches. Only part of the rows carry a size: once, few, many, or a class if the clone is expanded.

TGTGCCAGCAGCTCGCCCTGGGCACCTACCTATGGCTACACCTTC	CASSSPWAPTYGYTF	TRBJ1-2	TRBV7-9	.	.
TGTGCCAGCAGCTCCCGGACTAGCGAGGGGGAGACCCAGTACTTC	CASSSRTSEGETQYF	TRBJ2-5	TRBV11-2	.	TRBD2
TGTGCCAGCAGCCAAGAGAACTCGATGGACGAGCAGTACTTC	CASSQENSMDEQYF	TRBJ2-7	TRBV3-1	.	.
TGCAGCGTGAGGGTGGCAGGGGGGTCCTACGAGCAGTACTTC	CSVRVAGGSYEQYF	TRBJ2-7	TRBV29-1	.	.
TGCGCCAGCAGCCAGGGCCCCCACCCCTCTTATGGCTACACCTTC	CASSQGPHPSYGYTF	TRBJ1-2	TRBV4-1	.	.
TGTGCCAGCAGACCGGGACAGGCGAATGAAAAACTGTTTTTT	CASRPGQANEKLFF	TRBJ1-4	TRBV27	.	TRBD1
TGTGCCAGCAGATATCTAGCGGAAGCCTACAATGAGCAGTTCTTC	CASRYLAEAYNEQFF	TRBJ2-1	TRBV6-1	.	TRBD2
TGTGCCAGCAGCTGGACGAGGGGTGGAGGCTACACCTTC	CASSWTRGGGYTF	TRBJ1-2	TRBV7-9	few	.
TGTGCCAGCAGCCACTCAGGGACAGGGGGCCTCTCATGGTCACCCCTCCACTTT	CASSHSGTGGLSWSPLHF	TRBJ1-6	TRBV3-1	.	TRBD1
TGTGCCAGCAGCTTATCTTACAGGGTAGGATACGAGCAGTACTTC	CASSLSYRVGYEQYF	TRBJ2-7	TRBV7-9	.	.
TGTGCCAGCAGCTTGGGGGACAGGGTGCGAAGGGATGGCTACACCTTC	CASSLGDRVRRDGYTF	TRBJ1-2	TRBV7-9	.	TRBD1
TGCGCCAGCAGTGAGTTCCGTACTGGAAACACCATATATTTT	CASSEFRTGNTIYF	TRBJ1-3	TRBV10-1	.	.
TGTGCCAGCAGCGGGCGACTAGCGGCCACCGGGGAGCTGTTTTTT	CASSGRLAATGELFF	TRBJ2-2	TRBV7-9	.	TRBD2
TGTGCCACCAGCAGAGATAGGCAGGGGTCCTACGAGCAGTACTTC	CATSRDRQGSYEQYF	TRBJ2-7	TRBV15	once	.
TGCAGTGCTACTGACAGGGCGGAGACCCAGTACTTC	CSATDRAETQYF	TRBJ2-5	TRBV20-1	.	TRBD1
TGTGCCAGCAGCGTAGGGGACACCTCCTACGAGCAGTACTTC	CASSVGDTSYEQYF	TRBJ2-7	TRBV9	.	.
TGTGCCTGGAGTGTAACATCTAATCAGCCCCAGCATTTT	CAWSVTSNQPQHF	TRBJ1-5	TRBV30	.	.
TGTGCCAGCAGCTTAGATGACGGGAGCTGGACAGATACGCAGTATTTT	CASSLDDGSWTDTQYF	TRBJ2-3	TRBV11-2	.	.
TGTGCCAGCAGTGTACTAGCGCCGCAAGAGACCCAGTACTTC	CASSVLAPQETQYF	TRBJ2-5	TRBV25-1	.	TRBD2
TGTGCCAGCAGTGTAAGGGGGGTCTCCTACGAGCAGTACTTC	CASSVRGVSYEQYF	TRBJ2-7	TRBV6-1	.	.
TGCGCCAGCAGCTCGGCGGGACAGGGGCTCAATGAGCAGTTCTTC	CASSSAGQGLNEQFF	TRBJ2-1	TRBV5-1	once	TRBD1
TGCGCCAGCAGCCAAGAGAGGTTCAGGACAGCCCTCTCCTACGAGCAGTACTTC	CASSQERFRTALSYEQYF	TRBJ2-7	TRBV4-1	.	.
TGTGCCAGCTCACCACCGGGGGTGGACGAGCAGTACTTC	CASSPPGVDEQYF	TRBJ2-7	TRBV18	few	.
TGTGCCAGCAGCGGGTCGAACACTGAAGCTTTCTTT	CASSGSNTEAFF	TRBJ1-1	TRBV9	.	.
TGTGCCAGCAGCCACAGACTAGCGGGCGCCTCCTACAATGAGCAGTTCTTC	CASSHRLAGASYNEQFF	TRBJ2-1	TRBV2	once	TRBD2
TGTGCCAGCAGCGGGGGACTCCTCTACGAGCAGTACTTC	CASSGGLLYEQYF	TRBJ2-7	TRBV11-2	.	.
TGTGCCAGCAGCCCGGGACAGGGTTCTGAGCAGTACTTC	CASSPGQGSEQYF	TRBJ2-7	TRBV11-2	once	TRBD1
TGTGCCAGCAGTTTCTCGACAGGGAACAATGAGCAGTTCTTC	CASSFSTGNNEQFF	TRBJ2-1	TRBV12-3/TRBV12-4	once	TRBD1
TGTGCCAGCTCACGCTTCAGGGGTTTAAGGACCGGGGAGCTGTTTTTT	CASSRFRGLRTGELFF	TRBJ2-2	TRBV18	once	.
TGCGCCAGCAGCCAACTACTTGGACTAGCGGGCACCGAGGGGGAGCAGTTCTTC	CASSQLLGLAGTEGEQFF	TRBJ2-1	TRBV4-1	.	TRBD2
TGTGCCAGCAGCGCCCAGTACATGAACACTGAAGCTTTCTTT	CASSAQYMNTEAFF	TRBJ1-1	TRBV9	.	.
TGTGCCATCAGTGACAGCTCCTACAATGAGCAGTTCTTC	CAISDSSYNEQFF	TRBJ2-1	TRBV10-3	.	.
TGTGCCAGCAGTATTAGGACCGCCCTAGGAAACATTCAGTACTTC	CASSIRTALGNIQYF	TRBJ2-4	TRBV27	.	.
TGTGCCAGCAGCCCGGGACCCTACCAAGAGACCCAGTACTTC	CASSPGPYQETQYF	TRBJ2-5	TRBV5-4	.	.
TGTGCCAGCATCACCCGACCGGGACTAGCGGGAGGGCCCTACGAGCAGTACTTC	CASITRPGLAGGPYEQYF	TRBJ2-7	TRBV2	.	TRBD2
TGTGCCAGCAGTCTACTAGCGGGAGGGCCCTTCGATGAGCAGTTCTTC	CASSLLAGGPFDEQFF	TRBJ2-1	TRBV27	.	TRBD2
TGTGCCAGCAGCCCCGGCGGACTAGCGAGAGCCAAAAACATTCAGTACTTC	CASSPGGLARAKNIQYF	TRBJ2-4	TRBV7-6	.	TRBD2
TGCAGCGTTGAAGTTTTAGGCGGCTACACCTTC	CSVEVLGGYTF	TRBJ1-2	TRBV29-1	.	.
TGCGCCAGCAGCTCGTTATGGAGCATGAACACTGAAGCTTTCTTT	CASSSLWSMNTEAFF	TRBJ1-1	TRBV5-1	.	.
TGTGCCAGCAGCCAAGATCATGGGGGCGAGCAGTTCTTC	CASSQDHGGEQFF	TRBJ2-1	TRBV3-1	once	.
TGCGCCAGTCAAGGAGAGACAGGCGCTGGTCAGCCCCAGCATTTT	CASQGETGAGQPQHF	TRBJ1-5	TRBV4-1	.	.
TGTGCCAGCAGCGAGGTACCCGGGGAATCTGGGGCCAACGTCCTGACTTTC	CASSEVPGESGANVLTF	TRBJ2-6	TRBV14	.	.
TGTGCCAGCAGCCGGGGGCGGGAAAACATTCAGTACTTC	CASSRGRENIQYF	TRBJ2-4	TRBV7-9	once	.
TGTGCCAGCAGTTTATCAACGGTCCCCTACAATGAGCAGTTCTTC	CASSLSTVPYNEQFF	TRBJ2-1	TRBV27	.	.
TGTGCCAGCAGCTATCAGGACAGCACTGAAGCTTTCTTT	CASSYQDSTEAFF	TRBJ1-1	TRBV27	.	.
TGTGCCAGCAGCCCTCCGGGACAGGGGGCTTCAGAGACCCAGTACTTC	CASSPPGQGASETQYF	TRBJ2-5	TRBV7-6	.	TRBD1
TGTGCCAGCAGCTATGGCCCGGACACGACCAACCCCTACGAGCAGTACTTC	CASSYGPDTTNPYEQYF	TRBJ2-7	TRBV7-2	few	.
TGCGCCAGCAGCCAAGATCACTACAGTAATGAAAAACTGTTTTTT	CASSQDHYSNEKLFF	TRBJ1-4	TRBV4-1	.	.
TGTGCCAGCAGTGAAGACGAAGTTCGGACAGGGACTGAAGCTTTCTTT	CASSEDEVRTGTEAFF	TRBJ1-1	TRBV6-1	.	TRBD1
TGTGCCAGCAGCCGAGGGGGGACTGTTGAGCAGTTCTTC	CASSRGGTVEQFF	TRBJ2-1	TRBV16	.	.
TGTGCCTGGAGGGACAGGGAAGGCGGCTCTGGAAACACCATATATTTT	CAWRDREGGSGNTIYF	TRBJ1-3	TRBV30	.	TRBD1
TGTGCCAGCAGTGGACTTGACTCTGGCTATGGCTACACCTTC	CASSGLDSGYGYTF	TRBJ1-2	TRBV12-3/TRBV12-4	.	.
TGTGCCAGCAGTTTCAATACGGCTGAAGCTTTCTTT	CASSFNTAEAFF	TRBJ1-1	TRBV27	.	.
TGCAGCGTCCGGACGAACACCGGGGAGCTGTTTTTT	CSVRTNTGELFF	TRBJ2-2	TRBV29-1	.	.
TGTGCCAGCAGTTACCTTAGCGCCGCGAACACCGGGGAGCTGTTTTTT	CASSYLSAANTGELFF	TRBJ2-2	TRBV12-3/TRBV12-4	.	.